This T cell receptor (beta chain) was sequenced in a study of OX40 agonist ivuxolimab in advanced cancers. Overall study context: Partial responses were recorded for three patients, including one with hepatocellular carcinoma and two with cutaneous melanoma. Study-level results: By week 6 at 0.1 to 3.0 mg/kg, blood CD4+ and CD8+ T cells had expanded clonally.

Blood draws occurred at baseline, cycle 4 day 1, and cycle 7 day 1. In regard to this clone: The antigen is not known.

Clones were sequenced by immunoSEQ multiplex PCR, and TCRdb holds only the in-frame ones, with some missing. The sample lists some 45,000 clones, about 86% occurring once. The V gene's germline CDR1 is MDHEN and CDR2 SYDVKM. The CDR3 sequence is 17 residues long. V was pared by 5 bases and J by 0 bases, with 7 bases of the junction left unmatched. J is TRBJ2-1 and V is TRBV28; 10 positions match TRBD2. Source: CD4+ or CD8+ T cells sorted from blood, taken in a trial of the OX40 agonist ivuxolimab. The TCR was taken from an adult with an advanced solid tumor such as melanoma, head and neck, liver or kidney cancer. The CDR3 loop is CASSPGLAASSYNEQFF. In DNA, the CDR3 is TGTGCCAGCAGTCCAGGACTAGCGGCCAGCTCCTACAATGAGCAGTTCTTC.